The entry that follows covers one T cell receptor (beta chain) sequence. Its antigen remains unknown. Germline-derived CDR1 and CDR2 are MGHRA and YSYEKL. The CDR3 consists of 17 residues. V was clipped by 0 bases and J by 4 bases, with 18 bases between them. With 60 Vbeta and 13 Jbeta primers, the PCR was carried out. Profiled with immunoSEQ multiplex PCR; TCRdb holds only in-frame clones, not every one. The data hold about 170,000 clones, with about 81% observed a single time. The data stem from a study of cytomegalovirus exposure and HLA in healthy donors. Whole-study findings and limits: Analyses of presence/absence relied on an assumption of roughly uniform sequencing depth across donors.

Material: PBMCs. The chain recombines TRBV4-1 with TRBJ1-1; D ambiguous. The sequence derives from a woman aged 45-65 years in good health and CMV-seropositive. CDR3 coding DNA: TGCGCCAGCAGCCAAGATGGCGGCAGCGCGGAGGGCACTGAAGCTTTCTTT. Its translation is CASSQDGGSAEGTEAFF.